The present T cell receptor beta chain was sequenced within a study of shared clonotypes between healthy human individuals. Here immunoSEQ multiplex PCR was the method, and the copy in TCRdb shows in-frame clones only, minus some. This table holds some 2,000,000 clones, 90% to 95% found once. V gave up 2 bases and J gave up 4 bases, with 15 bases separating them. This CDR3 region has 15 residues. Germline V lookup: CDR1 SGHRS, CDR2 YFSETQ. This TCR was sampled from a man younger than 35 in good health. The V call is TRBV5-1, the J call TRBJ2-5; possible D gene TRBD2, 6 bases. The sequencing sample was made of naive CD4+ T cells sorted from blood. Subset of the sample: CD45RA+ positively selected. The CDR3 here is CASSLGGISGETQYF. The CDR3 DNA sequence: TGCGCCAGCAGCTTAGGCGGGATTTCAGGAGAGACCCAGTACTTC.